One T cell receptor beta chain is described in this entry. The data stem from a study of T cells after somatic rescue of genetic block. TCRdb keeps only in-frame clones here, not all; method: immunoSEQ multiplex PCR. Here the sample spans 7,500 to 8,500 clones, 80% being singletons. Germline values: CDR1 SGHTS, CDR2 YDEGEE. The V end was cut by 1 base, the J end by 0 bases, with 11 bases between. The CDR3 spans 16 residues. The rearrangement links TRBV5-8 to TRBJ1-3; D perhaps matches TRBD1 (5 bases). This TCR derives from a boy aged 5-17 years. Sequencing was done on a sample of peripheral blood mononuclear cells (PBMCs). The CDR3, as DNA: TGTGCCAGCAGCTTGATCCGAGACAGCTCTGGAAACACCATATATTTT. It is translated as CASSLIRDSSGNTIYF.